This record covers a single TCR beta chain. V was pared by 3 bases and J by 6 bases, with 16 bases between. The germline V gene encodes CDR1 SGHAT and CDR2 FQDESV (reference sequence). There are 15 residues in the CDR3. Original data processing: Nucleated cell number was recorded as an estimate derived from reference gene primer amplification. Profiled with immunoSEQ multiplex PCR; TCRdb holds only in-frame clones, not every one. That table supplies the V and J calls and clone size; D and trimming were determined from the DNA. Found here are approximately 210,000 clones, about 88% of them singletons; the top ten hold more than 1.5%. The sample belongs to a study of blood T cell repertoires in COVID-19. Study in general: Spain, Italy and the United States supplied samples that represented acute and convalescent COVID-19. The analysed material was cDNA or gDNA that came from T cells, B-cell-depleted T cells, or PBMCs.

This sequence was found in a man in his 70s with acute or convalescent COVID-19. The sequencing input was peripheral blood. The chain links TRBV11-1 to TRBJ2-3; maybe TRBD1 (5 bases). CDR3 loop: CASSFSGKDTDTQYF. CDR3 bases: TGTGCCAGCAGCTTTTCAGGGAAGGACACGGATACGCAGTATTTT.